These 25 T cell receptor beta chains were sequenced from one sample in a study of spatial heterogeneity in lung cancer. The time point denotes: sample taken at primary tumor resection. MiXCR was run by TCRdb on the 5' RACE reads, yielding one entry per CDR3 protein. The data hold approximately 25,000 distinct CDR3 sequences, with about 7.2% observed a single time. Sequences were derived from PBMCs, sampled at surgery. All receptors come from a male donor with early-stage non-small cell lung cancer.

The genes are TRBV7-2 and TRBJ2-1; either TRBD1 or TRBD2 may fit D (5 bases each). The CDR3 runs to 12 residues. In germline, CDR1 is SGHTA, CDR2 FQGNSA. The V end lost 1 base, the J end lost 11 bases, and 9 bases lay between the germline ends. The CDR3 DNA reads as TGTGCCAGCAGCTTAGAGGGACCAAAGCAGTTCTTC. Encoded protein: CASSLEGPKQFF. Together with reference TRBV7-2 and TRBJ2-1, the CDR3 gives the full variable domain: GAGVSQSPSNKVTEKGKDVELRCDPISGHTALYWYRQSLGQGLEFLIYFQGNSAPDKSGLPSDRFSAERTGGSVSTLTIQRTQQEDSAVYLCASSLEGPKQFFGPGTRLTVL.

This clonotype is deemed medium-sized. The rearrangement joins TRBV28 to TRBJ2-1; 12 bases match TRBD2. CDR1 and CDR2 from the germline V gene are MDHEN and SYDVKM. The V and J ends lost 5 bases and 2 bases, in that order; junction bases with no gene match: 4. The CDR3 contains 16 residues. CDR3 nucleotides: TGTGCCAGCAGTCCTAGGACTAGCGGGGCCTACAATGAGCAGTTCTTC. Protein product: CASSPRTSGAYNEQFF.

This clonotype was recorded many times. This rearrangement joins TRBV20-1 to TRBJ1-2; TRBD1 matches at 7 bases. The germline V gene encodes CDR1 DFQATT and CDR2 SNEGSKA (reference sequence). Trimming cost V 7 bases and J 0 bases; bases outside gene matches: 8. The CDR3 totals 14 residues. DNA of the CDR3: TGCAGTGTTATACGGACAGGAGCTAACTATGGCTACACCTTC. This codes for CSVIRTGANYGYTF.

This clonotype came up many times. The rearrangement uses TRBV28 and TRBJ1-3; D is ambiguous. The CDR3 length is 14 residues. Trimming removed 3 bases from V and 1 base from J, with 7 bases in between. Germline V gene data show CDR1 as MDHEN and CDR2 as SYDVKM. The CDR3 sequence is CASSFLWSGNTIYF. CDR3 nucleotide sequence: TGTGCCAGCAGTTTCCTATGGTCTGGAAACACCATATATTTT.

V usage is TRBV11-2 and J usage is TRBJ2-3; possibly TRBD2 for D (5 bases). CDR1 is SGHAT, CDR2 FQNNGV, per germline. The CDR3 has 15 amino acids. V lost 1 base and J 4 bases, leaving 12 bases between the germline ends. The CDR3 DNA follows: TGTGCCAGCAGCTTAGGGGCCGGGGAAGCAGATACGCAGTATTTT. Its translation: CASSLGAGEADTQYF.

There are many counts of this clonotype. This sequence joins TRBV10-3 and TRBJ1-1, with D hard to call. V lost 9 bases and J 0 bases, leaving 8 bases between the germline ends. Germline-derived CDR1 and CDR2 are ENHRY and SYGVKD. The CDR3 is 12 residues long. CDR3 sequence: CAMTTVNTEAFF. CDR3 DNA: TGTGCCATGACGACCGTGAACACTGAAGCTTTCTTT.

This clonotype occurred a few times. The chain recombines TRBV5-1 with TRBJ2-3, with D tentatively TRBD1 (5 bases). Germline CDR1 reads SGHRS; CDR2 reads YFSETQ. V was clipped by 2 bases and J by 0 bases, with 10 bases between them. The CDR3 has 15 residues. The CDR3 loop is CASSFQGASTDTQYF. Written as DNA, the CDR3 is TGCGCCAGCAGCTTCCAGGGCGCTAGCACAGATACGCAGTATTTT. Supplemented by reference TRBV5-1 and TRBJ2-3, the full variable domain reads KAGVTQTPRYLIKTRGQQVTLSCSPISGHRSVSWYQQTPGQGLQFLFEYFSETQRNKGNFPGRFSGRQFSNSRSEMNVSTLELGDSALYLCASSFQGASTDTQYFGPGTRLTVL.

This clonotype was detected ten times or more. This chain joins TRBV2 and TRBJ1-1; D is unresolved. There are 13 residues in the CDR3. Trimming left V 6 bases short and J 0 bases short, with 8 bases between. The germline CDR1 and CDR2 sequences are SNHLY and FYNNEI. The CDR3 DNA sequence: TGTGCCAGCAGACAACATATGAACACTGAAGCTTTCTTT. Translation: CASRQHMNTEAFF.

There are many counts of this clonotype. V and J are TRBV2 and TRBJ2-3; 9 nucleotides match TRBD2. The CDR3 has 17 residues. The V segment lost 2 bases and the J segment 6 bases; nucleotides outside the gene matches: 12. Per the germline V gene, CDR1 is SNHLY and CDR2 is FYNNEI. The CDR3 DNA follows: TGTGCCAGCAGTGAATCCTTCCTAGCGGGGTCGACGGATACGCAGTATTTT. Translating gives CASSESFLAGSTDTQYF.

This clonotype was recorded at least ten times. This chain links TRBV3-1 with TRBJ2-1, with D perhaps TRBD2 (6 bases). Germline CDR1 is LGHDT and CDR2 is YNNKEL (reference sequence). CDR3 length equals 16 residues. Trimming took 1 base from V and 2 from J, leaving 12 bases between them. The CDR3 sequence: CASSQAAGGAYNEQFF. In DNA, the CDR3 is TGTGCCAGCAGCCAAGCGGCCGGAGGGGCCTACAATGAGCAGTTCTTC.

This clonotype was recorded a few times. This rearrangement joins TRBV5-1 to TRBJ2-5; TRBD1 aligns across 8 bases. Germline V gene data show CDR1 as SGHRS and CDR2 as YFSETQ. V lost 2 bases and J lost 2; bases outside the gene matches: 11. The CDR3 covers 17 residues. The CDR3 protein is CASSLPGTGGFQETQYF. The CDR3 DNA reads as TGCGCCAGCAGCTTACCCGGAACAGGGGGATTTCAAGAGACCCAGTACTTC. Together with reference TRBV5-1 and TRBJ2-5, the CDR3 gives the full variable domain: KAGVTQTPRYLIKTRGQQVTLSCSPISGHRSVSWYQQTPGQGLQFLFEYFSETQRNKGNFPGRFSGRQFSNSRSEMNVSTLELGDSALYLCASSLPGTGGFQETQYFGPGTRLLVL.

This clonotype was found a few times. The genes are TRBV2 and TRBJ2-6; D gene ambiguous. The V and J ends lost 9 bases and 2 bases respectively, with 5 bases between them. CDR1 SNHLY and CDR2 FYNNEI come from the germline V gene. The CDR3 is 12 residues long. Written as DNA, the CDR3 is TGTGCCAGGGGTACTGGGGCCAACGTCCTGACTTTC. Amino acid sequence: CARGTGANVLTF.

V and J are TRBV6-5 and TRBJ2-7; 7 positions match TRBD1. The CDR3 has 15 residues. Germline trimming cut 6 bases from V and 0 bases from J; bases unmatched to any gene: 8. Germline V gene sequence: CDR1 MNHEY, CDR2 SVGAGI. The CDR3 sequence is CASSPRGSLSYEQYF. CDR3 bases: TGTGCCAGCAGCCCCAGGGGGTCCCTCTCCTACGAGCAGTACTTC.

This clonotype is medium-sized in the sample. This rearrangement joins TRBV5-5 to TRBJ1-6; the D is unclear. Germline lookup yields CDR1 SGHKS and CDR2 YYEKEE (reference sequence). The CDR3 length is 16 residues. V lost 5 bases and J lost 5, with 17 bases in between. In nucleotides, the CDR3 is TGTGCCAGCAGTCATCCTCGACGGACCGATAATTCACCCCTCCACTTT. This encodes CASSHPRRTDNSPLHF.

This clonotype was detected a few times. CDR3 region: CASSQVSGGSSDTQYF. For the CDR3, the DNA is TGTGCCAGCAGCCAAGTATCTGGGGGGTCTTCAGATACGCAGTATTTT. The J gene is TRBJ2-3, the V gene TRBV3-1; D is possibly TRBD2 (6 bases). Germline assignment: CDR1 LGHDT and CDR2 YNNKEL (reference sequence). This CDR3 region has 16 residues. V lost 1 base and J 4 bases, leaving 15 bases between the germline ends.

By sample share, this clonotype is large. As DNA, the CDR3 is TGTGCCAGCAGCCAAGTTAGGAGCGGGGGCAGGACCGAGGGCGAGCAGTACGTC. Protein product: CASSQVRSGGRTEGEQYV. The rearrangement links TRBV3-1 to TRBJ2-7, with 8 bases identical to TRBD2. V lost 1 base to trimming and J lost 6 bases; unmatched junction nucleotides: 17. Germline values: CDR1 LGHDT, CDR2 YNNKEL (reference sequence). There are 18 residues in the CDR3.

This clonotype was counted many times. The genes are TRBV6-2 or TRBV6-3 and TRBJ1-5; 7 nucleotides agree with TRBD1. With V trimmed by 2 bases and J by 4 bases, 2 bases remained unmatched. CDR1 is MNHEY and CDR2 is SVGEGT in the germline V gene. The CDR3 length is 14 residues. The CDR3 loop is CASSYDRANQPQHF. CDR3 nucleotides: TGTGCCAGCAGTTACGACAGGGCTAATCAGCCCCAGCATTTT.

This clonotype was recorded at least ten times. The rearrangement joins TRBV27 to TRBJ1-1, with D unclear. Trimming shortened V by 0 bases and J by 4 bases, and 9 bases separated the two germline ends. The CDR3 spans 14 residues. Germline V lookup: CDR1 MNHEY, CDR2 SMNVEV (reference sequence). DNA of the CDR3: TGTGCCAGCAGTTTATCAGCTGCGAGCACTGAAGCTTTCTTT. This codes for CASSLSAASTEAFF.

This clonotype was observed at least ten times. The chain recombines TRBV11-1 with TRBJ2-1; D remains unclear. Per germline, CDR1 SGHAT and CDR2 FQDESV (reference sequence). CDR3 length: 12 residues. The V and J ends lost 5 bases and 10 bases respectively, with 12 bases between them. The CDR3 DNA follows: TGTGCCAGCAGCATCGGACGTGCGGAGCAGTTCTTC. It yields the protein CASSIGRAEQFF.

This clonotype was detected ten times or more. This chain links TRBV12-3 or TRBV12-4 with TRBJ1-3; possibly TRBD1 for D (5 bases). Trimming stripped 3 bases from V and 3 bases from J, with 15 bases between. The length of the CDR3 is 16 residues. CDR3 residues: CASSFRWGDFGNTIYF. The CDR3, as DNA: TGTGCCAGCAGTTTTCGTTGGGGGGATTTTGGAAACACCATATATTTT.

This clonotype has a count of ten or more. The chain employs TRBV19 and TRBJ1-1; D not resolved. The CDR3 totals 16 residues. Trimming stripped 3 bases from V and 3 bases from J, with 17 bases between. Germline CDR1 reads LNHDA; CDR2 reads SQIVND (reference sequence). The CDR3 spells CASSMVYVGSDTEAFF. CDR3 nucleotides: TGTGCCAGTAGTATGGTGTACGTAGGATCGGACACTGAAGCTTTCTTT.

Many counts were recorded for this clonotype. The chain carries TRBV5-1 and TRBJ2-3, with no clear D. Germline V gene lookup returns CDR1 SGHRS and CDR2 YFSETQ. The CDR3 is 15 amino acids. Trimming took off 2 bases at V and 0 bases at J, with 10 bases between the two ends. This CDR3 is CASSFGSSSTDTQYF. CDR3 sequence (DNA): TGCGCCAGCAGCTTCGGCAGTTCTAGCACAGATACGCAGTATTTT. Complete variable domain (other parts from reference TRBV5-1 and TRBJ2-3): KAGVTQTPRYLIKTRGQQVTLSCSPISGHRSVSWYQQTPGQGLQFLFEYFSETQRNKGNFPGRFSGRQFSNSRSEMNVSTLELGDSALYLCASSFGSSSTDTQYFGPGTRLTVL.

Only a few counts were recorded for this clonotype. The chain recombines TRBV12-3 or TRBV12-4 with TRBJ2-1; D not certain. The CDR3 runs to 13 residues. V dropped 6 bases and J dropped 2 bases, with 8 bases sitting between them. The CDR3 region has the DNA TGTGCCAGCAGCCTAAACCCCTACAATGAGCAGTTCTTC. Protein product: CASSLNPYNEQFF.

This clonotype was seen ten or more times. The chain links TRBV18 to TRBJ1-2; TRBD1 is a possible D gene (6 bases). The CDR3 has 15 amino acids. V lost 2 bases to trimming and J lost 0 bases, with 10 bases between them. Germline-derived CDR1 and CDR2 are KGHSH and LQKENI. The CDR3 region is CASSPGTPTNYGYTF. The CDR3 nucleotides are TGTGCCAGCTCACCAGGGACACCAACTAACTATGGCTACACCTTC.

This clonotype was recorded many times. The CDR3: CASTFQGGRRSLTDTQYF. Written as DNA, the CDR3 is TGTGCCAGCACATTTCAGGGGGGGCGTCGTTCCCTAACAGATACGCAGTATTTT. The V gene is TRBV27, the J gene TRBJ2-3; either TRBD1 or TRBD2 may supply D (7 bases each). The germline gives CDR1 MNHEY, CDR2 SMNVEV (reference sequence). Between the trimmed V and J ends, which lost 7 bases and 3 bases, there was a span of 26 bases. The CDR3 is made up of 18 amino acids.